This TCR beta chain stems from a study of T cells in Graves' hyperthyroidism and ophthalmopathy. Diagnosis relied on clinical symptoms, serum thyroxine and TRAb, thyroid ultrasound and orbital computed tomography. The PBMCs were sourced from fresh peripheral blood (more than 8.5 ml). CDR3 size: 15 residues. CDR1 is MGHRA, CDR2 YSYEKL, per germline. Trimming cost V 1 base and J 3 bases; bases outside gene matches: 3. Using RNA transcripts as the source, TCR beta CDR3 regions were amplified. During a first-round RT-PCR of the TCR CDR3, the HTBI primer set was used. TCRdb redid the calling of the multiplex PCR reads with MiXCR, one entry per CDR3 protein. The sample lists under 600,000 distinct CDR3 sequences; 16% were seen once.

The sample comprised blood. This TCR was recovered from a woman between 35 and 50 years old with Graves' ophthalmopathy. The chain joins TRBV4-1 to TRBJ2-7, with 10 bases fitting TRBD1. The CDR3 region is CASSQVGTGDYEQYF. In nucleotides, the CDR3 is TGCGCCAGCAGCCAAGTTGGGACAGGGGACTACGAGCAGTACTTC.